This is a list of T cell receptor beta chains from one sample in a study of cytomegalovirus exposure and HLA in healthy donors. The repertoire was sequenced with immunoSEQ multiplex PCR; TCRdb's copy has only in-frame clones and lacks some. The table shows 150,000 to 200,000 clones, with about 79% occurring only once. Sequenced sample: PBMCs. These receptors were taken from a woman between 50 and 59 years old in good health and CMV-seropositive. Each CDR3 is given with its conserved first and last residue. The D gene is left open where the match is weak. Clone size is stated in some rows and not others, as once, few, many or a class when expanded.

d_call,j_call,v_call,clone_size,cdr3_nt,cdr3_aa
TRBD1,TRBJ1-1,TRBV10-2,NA,TGCGCCAGCACCAGAGGACAGGGGGCATTCACTGAAGCTTTCTTT,CASTRGQGAFTEAFF
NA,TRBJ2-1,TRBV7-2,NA,TGTGCCAGCAGCTTTAGCTCGAGCTCCTACAATGAGCAGTTCTTC,CASSFSSSSYNEQFF
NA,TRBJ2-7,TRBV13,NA,TGTGCCACTATCGTCCGGGATACCTACGAGCAGTACTTC,CATIVRDTYEQYF
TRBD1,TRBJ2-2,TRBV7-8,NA,TGTGCCAGCAGCTTTTGGGCAGGGGGCAACACCGGGGAGCTGTTTTTT,CASSFWAGGNTGELFF
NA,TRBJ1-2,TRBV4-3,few,TGCGCCAGCAGCCAAGATCAGGATGGCTACACCTTC,CASSQDQDGYTF
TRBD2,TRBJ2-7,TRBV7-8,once,TGTGCCAGCAGCTTAGGACTAGCGGGGTACGAGCAGTACTTC,CASSLGLAGYEQYF
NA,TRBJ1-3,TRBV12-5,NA,TGTGCTAGTGGCCTCGGGGGCTCTGGAAACACCATATATTTT,CASGLGGSGNTIYF
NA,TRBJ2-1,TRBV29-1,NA,TGCAGCACACAAAGGTCGGGGAATGAGCAGTTCTTC,CSTQRSGNEQFF
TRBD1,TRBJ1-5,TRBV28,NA,TGTGCCAGCAGACCGGACAGGGGGAATCAGCCCCAGCATTTT,CASRPDRGNQPQHF
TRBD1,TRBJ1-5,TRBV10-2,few,TGCGCCAGCAGCCCTCTAGGGACAGGGGTGAATCAGCCCCAGCATTTT,CASSPLGTGVNQPQHF
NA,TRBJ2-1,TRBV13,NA,TGTGCCAGCAGCTTAGGTATCCATGAGCAGTTCTTC,CASSLGIHEQFF
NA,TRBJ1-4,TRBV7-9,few,TGTGCCAGCAGCATATTACAGGGATCTAATGAAAAACTGTTTTTT,CASSILQGSNEKLFF
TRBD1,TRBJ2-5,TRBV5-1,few,TGCGCCAGCAGCACCGGACAGGCGCAAGAGACCCAGTACTTC,CASSTGQAQETQYF
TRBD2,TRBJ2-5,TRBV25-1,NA,TGTGCCAGCAGTGAGGGGAGGGCGGAGACCCAGTACTTC,CASSEGRAETQYF
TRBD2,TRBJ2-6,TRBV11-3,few,TGTGCCAGCAGCTTAGGGGGAGGGCTCTCTGGGGCCAACGTCCTGACTTTC,CASSLGGGLSGANVLTF
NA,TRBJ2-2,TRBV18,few,TGTGCCAGCTCACTGGGTCCAGGGAGGACGAACACCGGGGAGCTGTTTTTT,CASSLGPGRTNTGELFF
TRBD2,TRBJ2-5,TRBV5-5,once,TGTGCCAGCAGAATCGGGACTAGTGGAGAGACCCAGTACTTC,CASRIGTSGETQYF
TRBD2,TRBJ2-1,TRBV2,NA,TGTGCCGGCCGGGGGGCTTCGGAAGCGGGAGCGATAAATGAGCAGTTCTTC,CAGRGASEAGAINEQFF
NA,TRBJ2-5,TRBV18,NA,TGTGCCAGCTCACGCGGAGGACCCCAAGAGACCCAGTACTTC,CASSRGGPQETQYF
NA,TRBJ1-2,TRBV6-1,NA,TGTGCCAGCAGTGAAGAAGGCAGGTACTATGGCTACACCTTC,CASSEEGRYYGYTF
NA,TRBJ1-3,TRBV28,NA,TGTGCCAGCAGCCCAGGGTCAACGTCTAGGAACACCATATATTTT,CASSPGSTSRNTIYF
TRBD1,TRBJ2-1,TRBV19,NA,TGTGCCAGTAGTACCTCAGGGGGCTCAAGCTACAATGAGCAGTTCTTC,CASSTSGGSSYNEQFF
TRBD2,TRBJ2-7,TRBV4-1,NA,TGCGCCAGCAGCCAAGGGACTAGCGGTTACGAGCAGTACTTC,CASSQGTSGYEQYF
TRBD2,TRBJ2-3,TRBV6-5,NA,TGTGCCAGCACTTCTCCTAGCGGAGATACGCAGTATTTT,CASTSPSGDTQYF
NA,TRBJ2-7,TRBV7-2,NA,TGTGCCAGCAGCTTAGGCCACTCTTCCTACGAGCAGTACTTC,CASSLGHSSYEQYF
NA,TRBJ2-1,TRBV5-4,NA,TGTGCCAGCACCCTGTGGGGAGGAAGTGAGCAGTTCTTC,CASTLWGGSEQFF
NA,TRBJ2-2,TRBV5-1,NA,TGCGCCAGCAGACAGCTGTTCGCGAACACCGGGGAGCTGTTTTTT,CASRQLFANTGELFF
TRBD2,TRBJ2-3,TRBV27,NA,TGTGCCAGCTCTCTAGCGGGCACAGATACGCAGTATTTT,CASSLAGTDTQYF
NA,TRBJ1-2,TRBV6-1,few,TGTGCCAGCAGTACAGGGCACTATGGCTACACCTTC,CASSTGHYGYTF
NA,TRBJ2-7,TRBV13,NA,TGTGCCAGCAGCTTAGGTAGGCAGGGCAGACCCTACGAGCAGTACTTC,CASSLGRQGRPYEQYF
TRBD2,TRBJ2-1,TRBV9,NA,TGTGCCAGCAGCGTAGGAGGCGGGGGAGGGTACAATGAGCAGTTCTTC,CASSVGGGGGYNEQFF
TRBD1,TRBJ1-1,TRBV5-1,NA,TGCGCCAGCACCAACGGACAGGCGAACACTGAAGCTTTCTTT,CASTNGQANTEAFF
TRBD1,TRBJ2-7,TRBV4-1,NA,TGCGCCAGCAGCCATTCCACCGGGACAGAGAGCTCCTACGAGCAGTACTTC,CASSHSTGTESSYEQYF
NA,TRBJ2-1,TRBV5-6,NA,TGTGCCAGCAGCCTTGGGGTAGCATCACGGGGTTGGGATGAGCAGTTCTTC,CASSLGVASRGWDEQFF
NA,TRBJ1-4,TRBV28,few,TGTGCCAGCAGTCCGCCCAGGGGAAAACTGTTTTTT,CASSPPRGKLFF
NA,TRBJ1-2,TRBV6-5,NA,TGTGCCAGCAGTTACTCGGCGGTAGCCTATGGCTACACCTTC,CASSYSAVAYGYTF
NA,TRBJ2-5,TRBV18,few,TGTGCCAGCTCACCACCGAACAGGATCTCAGGGGGGAGTCCCCAGTACTTC,CASSPPNRISGGSPQYF
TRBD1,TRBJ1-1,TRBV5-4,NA,TGTGCCAGCAGCAAGGCGGGACAGGGAATTGTGGCTTTCTTT,CASSKAGQGIVAFF
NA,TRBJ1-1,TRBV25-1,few,TGTGCCAGCTCCCCCGGCACTGAAGCTTTCTTT,CASSPGTEAFF
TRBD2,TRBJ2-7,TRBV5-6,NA,TGTGCCAGCAGCCACCCGGGACTAGTTGCGAACGAGCAGTACTTC,CASSHPGLVANEQYF